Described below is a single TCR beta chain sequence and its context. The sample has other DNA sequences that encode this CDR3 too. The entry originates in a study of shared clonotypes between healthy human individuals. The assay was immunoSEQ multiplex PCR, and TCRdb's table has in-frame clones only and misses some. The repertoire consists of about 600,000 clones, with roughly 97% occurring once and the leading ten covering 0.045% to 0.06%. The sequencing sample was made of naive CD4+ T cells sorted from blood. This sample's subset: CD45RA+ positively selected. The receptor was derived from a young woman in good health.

The CDR3 is CASSFLGQETQYF. For the CDR3, the DNA is TGCGCCAGCAGCTTCTTGGGCCAAGAGACCCAGTACTTC. The chain combines TRBV5-1 with TRBJ2-5; D is unclear. V was pared by 2 bases and J by 1 base, with 6 bases between. This CDR3 is built from 13 residues. From germline, CDR1 is SGHRS and CDR2 YFSETQ.